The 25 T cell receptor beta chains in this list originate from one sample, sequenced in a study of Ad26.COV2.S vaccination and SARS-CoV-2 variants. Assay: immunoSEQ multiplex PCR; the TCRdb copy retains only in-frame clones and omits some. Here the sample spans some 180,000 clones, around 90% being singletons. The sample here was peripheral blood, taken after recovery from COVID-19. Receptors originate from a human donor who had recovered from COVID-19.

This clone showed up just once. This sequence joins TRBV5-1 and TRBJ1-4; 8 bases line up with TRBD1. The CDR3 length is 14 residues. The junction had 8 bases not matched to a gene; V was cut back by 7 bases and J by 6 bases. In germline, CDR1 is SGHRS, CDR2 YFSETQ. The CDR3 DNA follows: TGCGCCAGCTCCCAGGGGGCCACCGATGAAAAACTGTTTTTT. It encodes CASSQGATDEKLFF.

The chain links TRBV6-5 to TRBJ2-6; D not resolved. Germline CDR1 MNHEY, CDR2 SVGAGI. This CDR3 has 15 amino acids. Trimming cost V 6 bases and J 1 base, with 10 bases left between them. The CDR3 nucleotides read TGTGCCAGCAGCCGGGCCTTTTCTGGGGCCAACGTCCTGACTTTC. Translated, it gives CASSRAFSGANVLTF.

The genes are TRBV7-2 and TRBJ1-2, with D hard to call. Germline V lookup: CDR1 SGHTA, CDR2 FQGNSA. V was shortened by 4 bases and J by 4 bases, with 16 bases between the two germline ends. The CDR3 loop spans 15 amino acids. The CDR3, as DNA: TGTGCCAGCAGCTCGTACGCAGGTACTTCCTATGGCTACACCTTC. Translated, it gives CASSSYAGTSYGYTF.

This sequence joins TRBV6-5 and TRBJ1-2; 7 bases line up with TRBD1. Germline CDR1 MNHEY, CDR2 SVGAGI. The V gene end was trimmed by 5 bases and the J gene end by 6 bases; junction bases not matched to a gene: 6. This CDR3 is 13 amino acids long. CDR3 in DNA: TGTGCCAGCAGTCAAACAGGGGATGATGGCTACACCTTC. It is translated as CASSQTGDDGYTF.

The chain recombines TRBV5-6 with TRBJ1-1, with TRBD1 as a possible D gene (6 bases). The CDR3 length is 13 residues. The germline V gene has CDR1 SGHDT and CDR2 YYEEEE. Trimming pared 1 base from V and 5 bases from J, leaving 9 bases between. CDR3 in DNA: TGTGCCAGCAGCTTGCAGAGGGGGACTGAAGCTTTCTTT. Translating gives CASSLQRGTEAFF.

Here the CDR3 reads CASSDVGRSAAGTYEQYF. For the CDR3, the DNA is TGTGCCAGCAGTGACGTAGGGAGGAGCGCAGCAGGGACCTACGAGCAGTACTTC. V usage is TRBV6-1 and J usage is TRBJ2-7; a possible D gene is TRBD2 (6 bases). Trimming cost V 3 bases and J 2 bases, with 23 bases left between them. CDR3 length: 18 residues. Looked up from germline, CDR1 is MNHNS and CDR2 is SASEGT.

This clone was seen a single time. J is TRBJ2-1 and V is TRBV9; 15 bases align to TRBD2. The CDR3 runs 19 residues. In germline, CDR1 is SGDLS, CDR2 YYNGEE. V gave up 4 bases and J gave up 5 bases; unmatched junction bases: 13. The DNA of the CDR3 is TGTGCCAGCAGCCCGCGGACTAGCGGGGGGGCCGGAGACGACAATGAGCAGTTCTTC. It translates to CASSPRTSGGAGDDNEQFF. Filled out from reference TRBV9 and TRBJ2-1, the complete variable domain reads DSGVTQTPKHLITATGQRVTLRCSPRSGDLSVYWYQQSLDQGLQFLIQYYNGEERAKGNILERFSAQQFPDLHSELNLSSLELGDSALYFCASSPRTSGGAGDDNEQFFGPGTRLTVL.

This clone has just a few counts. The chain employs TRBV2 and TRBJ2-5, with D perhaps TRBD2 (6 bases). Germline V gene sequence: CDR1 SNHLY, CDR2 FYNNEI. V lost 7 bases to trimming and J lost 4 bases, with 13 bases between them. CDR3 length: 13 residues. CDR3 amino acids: CASTEGWRETQYF. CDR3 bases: TGTGCCAGCACGGAGGGGTGGAGAGAGACCCAGTACTTC.

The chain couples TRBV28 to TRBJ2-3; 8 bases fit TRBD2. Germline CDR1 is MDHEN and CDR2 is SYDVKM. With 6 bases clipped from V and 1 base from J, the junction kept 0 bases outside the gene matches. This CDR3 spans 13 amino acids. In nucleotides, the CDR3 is TGTGCCAGCAGCGGGGGGGGCACAGATACGCAGTATTTT. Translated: CASSGGGTDTQYF. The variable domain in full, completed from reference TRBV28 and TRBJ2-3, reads DVKVTQSSRYLVKRTGEKVFLECVQDMDHENMFWYRQDPGLGLRLIYFSYDVKMKEKGDIPEGYSVSREKKERFSLILESASTNQTSMYLCASSGGGTDTQYFGPGTRLTVL.

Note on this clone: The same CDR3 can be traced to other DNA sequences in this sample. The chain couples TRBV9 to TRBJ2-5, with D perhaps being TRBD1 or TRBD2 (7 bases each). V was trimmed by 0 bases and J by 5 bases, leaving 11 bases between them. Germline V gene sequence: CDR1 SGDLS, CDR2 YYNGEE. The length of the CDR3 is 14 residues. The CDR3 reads CASSVGQGGETQYF. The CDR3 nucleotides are TGTGCCAGCAGCGTAGGGCAGGGGGGGGAGACCCAGTACTTC.

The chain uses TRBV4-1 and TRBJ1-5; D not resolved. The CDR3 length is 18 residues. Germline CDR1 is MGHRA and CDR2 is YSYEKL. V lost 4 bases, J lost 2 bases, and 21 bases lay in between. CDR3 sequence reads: CASSLNPPNSLGNQPQHF. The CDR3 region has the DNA TGCGCCAGCAGCCTGAACCCCCCCAACTCTCTGGGCAATCAGCCCCAGCATTTT.

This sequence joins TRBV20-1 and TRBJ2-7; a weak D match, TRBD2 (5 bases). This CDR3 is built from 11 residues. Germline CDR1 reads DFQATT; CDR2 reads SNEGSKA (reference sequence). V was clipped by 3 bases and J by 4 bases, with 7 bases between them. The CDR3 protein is CSASSGYEQYF. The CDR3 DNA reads TGCAGTGCTAGTTCGGGGTACGAGCAGTACTTC.

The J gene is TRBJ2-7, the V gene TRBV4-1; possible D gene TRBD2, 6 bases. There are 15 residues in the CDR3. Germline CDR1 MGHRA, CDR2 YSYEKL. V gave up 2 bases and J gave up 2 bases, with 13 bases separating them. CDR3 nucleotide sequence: TGCGCCAGCAGCCAAAAGGCGGGAAACGCCTACGAGCAGTACTTC. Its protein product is CASSQKAGNAYEQYF.

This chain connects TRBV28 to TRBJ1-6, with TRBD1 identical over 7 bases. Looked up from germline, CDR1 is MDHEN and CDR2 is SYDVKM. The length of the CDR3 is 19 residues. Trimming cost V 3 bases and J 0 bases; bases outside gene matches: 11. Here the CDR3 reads CASSFSSTGIRSYNSPLHF. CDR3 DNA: TGTGCCAGCAGTTTTTCGTCGACAGGGATTCGCTCCTATAATTCACCCCTCCACTTT.

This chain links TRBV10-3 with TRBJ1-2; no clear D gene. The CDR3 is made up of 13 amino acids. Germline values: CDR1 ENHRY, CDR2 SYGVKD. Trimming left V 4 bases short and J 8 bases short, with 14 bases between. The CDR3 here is CAISGSSAPGYTF. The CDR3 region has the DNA TGTGCCATCAGTGGAAGTTCAGCTCCCGGCTACACCTTC.

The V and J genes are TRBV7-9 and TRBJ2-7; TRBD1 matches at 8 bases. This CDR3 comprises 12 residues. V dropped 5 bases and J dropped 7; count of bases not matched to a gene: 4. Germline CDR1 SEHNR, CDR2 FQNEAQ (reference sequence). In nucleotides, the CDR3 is TGTGCCAGCAGCAGACAGGGGAGTGAGCAGTACTTC. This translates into CASSRQGSEQYF.

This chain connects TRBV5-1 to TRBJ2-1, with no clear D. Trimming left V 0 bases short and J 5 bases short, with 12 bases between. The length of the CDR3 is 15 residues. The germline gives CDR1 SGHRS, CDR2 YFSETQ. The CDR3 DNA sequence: TGCGCCAGCAGCTTGGTCGGGTTAGGGAACAATGAGCAGTTCTTC. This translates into CASSLVGLGNNEQFF.

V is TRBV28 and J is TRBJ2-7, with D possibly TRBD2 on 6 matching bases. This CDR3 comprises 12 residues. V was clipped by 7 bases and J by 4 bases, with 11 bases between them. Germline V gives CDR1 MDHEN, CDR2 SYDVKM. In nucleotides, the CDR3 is TGTGCCAGCACGGGACTGTTGTACGAGCAGTACTTC. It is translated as CASTGLLYEQYF.

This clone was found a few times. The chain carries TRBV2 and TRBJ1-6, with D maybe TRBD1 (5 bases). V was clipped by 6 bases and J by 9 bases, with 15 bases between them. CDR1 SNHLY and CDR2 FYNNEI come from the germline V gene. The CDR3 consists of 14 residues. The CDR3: CASRVDRISSPLHF. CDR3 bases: TGTGCCAGCAGGGTCGACAGAATTTCTTCACCCCTCCACTTT.

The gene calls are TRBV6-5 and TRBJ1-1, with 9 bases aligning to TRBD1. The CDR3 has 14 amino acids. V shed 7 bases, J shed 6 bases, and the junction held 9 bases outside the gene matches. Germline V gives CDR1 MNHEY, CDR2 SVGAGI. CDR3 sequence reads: CASNSGQGPSEAFF. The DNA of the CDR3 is TGTGCCAGCAACTCGGGACAGGGCCCCTCTGAAGCTTTCTTT.

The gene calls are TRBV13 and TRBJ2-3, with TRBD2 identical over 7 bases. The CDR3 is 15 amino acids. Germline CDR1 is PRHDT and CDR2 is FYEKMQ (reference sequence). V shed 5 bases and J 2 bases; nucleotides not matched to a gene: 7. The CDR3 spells CASSPTSRYTDTQYF. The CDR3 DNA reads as TGTGCCAGCAGCCCGACTAGCAGGTACACAGATACGCAGTATTTT.

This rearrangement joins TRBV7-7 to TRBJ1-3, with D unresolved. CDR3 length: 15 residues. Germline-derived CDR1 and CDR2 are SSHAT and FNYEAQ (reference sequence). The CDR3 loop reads CASSYAATLGNTIYF. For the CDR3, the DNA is TGTGCTAGCTCGTACGCTGCGACCCTTGGAAACACCATATATTTT.

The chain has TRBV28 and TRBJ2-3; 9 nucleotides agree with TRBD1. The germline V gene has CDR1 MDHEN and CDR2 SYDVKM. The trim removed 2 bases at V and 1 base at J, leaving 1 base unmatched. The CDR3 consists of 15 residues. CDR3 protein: CASSLGDRGTDTQYF. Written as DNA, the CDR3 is TGTGCCAGCAGTTTAGGGGACAGGGGCACAGATACGCAGTATTTT.

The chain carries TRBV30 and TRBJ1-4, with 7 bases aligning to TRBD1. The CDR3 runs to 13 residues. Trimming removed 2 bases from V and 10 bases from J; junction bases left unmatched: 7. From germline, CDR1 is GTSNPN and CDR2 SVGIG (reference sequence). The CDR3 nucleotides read TGTGCCTGGAGTAAAGGGGGCGTTGGAAAACTGTTTTTT. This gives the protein CAWSKGGVGKLFF.

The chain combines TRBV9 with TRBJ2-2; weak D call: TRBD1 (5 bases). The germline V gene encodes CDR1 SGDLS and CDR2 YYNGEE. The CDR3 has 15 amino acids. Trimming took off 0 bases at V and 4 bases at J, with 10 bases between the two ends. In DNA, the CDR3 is TGTGCCAGCAGCGTAGAGGGTAGGGGCACCGGGGAGCTGTTTTTT. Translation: CASSVEGRGTGELFF.